This section outlines one T cell receptor (beta chain) sequence together with its context. This entry comes from a study of blood T cell repertoires in COVID-19. Whole-study context: From the United States, Italy and Spain came samples of acute and convalescent COVID-19. The analysed material was cDNA or gDNA that came from T cells, B-cell-depleted T cells, or PBMCs.

Trimming cost V 6 bases and J 2 bases; bases outside gene matches: 6. The germline gives CDR1 MDHEN, CDR2 SYDVKM. The CDR3 sequence is 14 residues long. Authors' analysis steps: Reference gene primers were amplified, and this amplification served to estimate nucleated cell counts. Sequencing was performed with immunoSEQ multiplex PCR; in TCRdb, only in-frame clones are kept and a portion is missing. The V and J calls and clone size were taken over from that table, and D and trimming were inferred from the DNA. In the table there are about 480,000 clones, 75% to 90% of which are singletons. Enrollment of patients from Seattle took place during active infection, with longitudinal follow-up.

The source is a man aged 18 to 30 with COVID-19, enrolled during active disease. V is TRBV28 and J is TRBJ2-5, with 7 bases identical to TRBD2. Sample: peripheral blood. The CDR3 is CASRLADPQETQYF. The DNA for the CDR3 is TGTGCCAGCAGGCTAGCGGACCCTCAAGAGACCCAGTACTTC.